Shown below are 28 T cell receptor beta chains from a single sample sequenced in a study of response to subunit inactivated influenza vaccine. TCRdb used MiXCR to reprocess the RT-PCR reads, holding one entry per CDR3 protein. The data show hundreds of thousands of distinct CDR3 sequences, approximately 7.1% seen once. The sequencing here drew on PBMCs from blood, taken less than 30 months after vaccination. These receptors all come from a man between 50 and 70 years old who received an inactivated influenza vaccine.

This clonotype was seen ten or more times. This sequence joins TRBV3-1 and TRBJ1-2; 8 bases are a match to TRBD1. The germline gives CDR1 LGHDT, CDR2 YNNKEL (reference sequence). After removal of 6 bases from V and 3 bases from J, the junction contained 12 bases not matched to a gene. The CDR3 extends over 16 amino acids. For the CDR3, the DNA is TGTGCCAGCAGTGAAACCCCGGACAGGGTTTACTATGGCTACACCTTC. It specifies CASSETPDRVYYGYTF.

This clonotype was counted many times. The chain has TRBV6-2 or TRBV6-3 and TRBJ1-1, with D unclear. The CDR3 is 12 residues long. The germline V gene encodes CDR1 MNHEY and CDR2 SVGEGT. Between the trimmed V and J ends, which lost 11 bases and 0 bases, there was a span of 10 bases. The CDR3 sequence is CAALGLNTEAFF. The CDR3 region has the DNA TGTGCCGCCCTCGGTTTGAACACTGAAGCTTTCTTT.

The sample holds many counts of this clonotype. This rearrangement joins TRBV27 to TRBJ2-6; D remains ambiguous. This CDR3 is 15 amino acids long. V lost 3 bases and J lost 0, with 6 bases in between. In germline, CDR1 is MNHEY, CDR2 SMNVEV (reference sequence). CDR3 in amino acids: CASSLGTSGANVLTF. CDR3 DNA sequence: TGTGCCAGCAGTTTGGGAACCTCTGGGGCCAACGTCCTGACTTTC.

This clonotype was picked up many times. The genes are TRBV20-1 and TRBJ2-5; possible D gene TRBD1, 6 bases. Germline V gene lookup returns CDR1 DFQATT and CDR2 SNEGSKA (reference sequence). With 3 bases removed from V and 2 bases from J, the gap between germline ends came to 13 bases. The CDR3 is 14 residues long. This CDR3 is CSARGPTGQETQYF. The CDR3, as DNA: TGCAGTGCTAGGGGTCCCACAGGGCAAGAGACCCAGTACTTC.

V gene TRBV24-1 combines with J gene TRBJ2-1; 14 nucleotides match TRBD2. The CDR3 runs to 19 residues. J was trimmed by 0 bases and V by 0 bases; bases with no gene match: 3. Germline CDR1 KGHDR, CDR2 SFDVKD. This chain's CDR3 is CATSDLGLAGGSSYNEQFF. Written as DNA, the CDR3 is TGTGCCACCAGTGATTTGGGACTAGCGGGGGGAAGCTCCTACAATGAGCAGTTCTTC.

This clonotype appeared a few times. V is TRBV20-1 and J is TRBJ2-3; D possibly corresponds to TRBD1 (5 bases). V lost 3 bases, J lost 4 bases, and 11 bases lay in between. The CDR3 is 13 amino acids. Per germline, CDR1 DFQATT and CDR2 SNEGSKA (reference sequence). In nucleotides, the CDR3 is TGCAGTGCTAGCAGGGTTGCGGCAGATACGCAGTATTTT. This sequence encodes CSASRVAADTQYF.

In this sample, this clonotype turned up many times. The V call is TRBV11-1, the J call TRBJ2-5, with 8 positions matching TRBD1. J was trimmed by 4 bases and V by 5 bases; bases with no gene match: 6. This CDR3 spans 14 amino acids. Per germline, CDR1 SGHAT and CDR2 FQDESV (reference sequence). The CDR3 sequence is CASSRGQGLETQYF. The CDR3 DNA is TGTGCCAGCAGCCGCGGACAGGGTCTAGAGACCCAGTACTTC.

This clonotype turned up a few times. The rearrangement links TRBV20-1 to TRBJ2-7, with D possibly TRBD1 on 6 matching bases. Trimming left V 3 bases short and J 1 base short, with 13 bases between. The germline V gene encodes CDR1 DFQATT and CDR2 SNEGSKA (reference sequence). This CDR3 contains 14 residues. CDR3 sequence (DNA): TGCAGTGCTAGTCAGAGGGGGATGTCCTACGAGCAGTACTTC. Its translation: CSASQRGMSYEQYF.

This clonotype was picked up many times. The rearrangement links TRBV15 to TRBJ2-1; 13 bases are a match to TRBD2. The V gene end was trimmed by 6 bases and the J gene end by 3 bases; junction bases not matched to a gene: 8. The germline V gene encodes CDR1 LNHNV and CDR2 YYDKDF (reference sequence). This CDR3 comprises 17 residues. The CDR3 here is CATRRLAGGFGYNEQFF. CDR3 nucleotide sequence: TGTGCCACCAGGAGACTAGCGGGAGGTTTCGGCTACAATGAGCAGTTCTTC.

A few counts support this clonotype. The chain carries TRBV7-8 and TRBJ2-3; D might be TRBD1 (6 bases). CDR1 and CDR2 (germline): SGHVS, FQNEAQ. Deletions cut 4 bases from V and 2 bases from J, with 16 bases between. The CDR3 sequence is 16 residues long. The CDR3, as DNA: TGTGCCAGCAGCTCCCTCTCGGGACACCTCACAGATACGCAGTATTTT. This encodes CASSSLSGHLTDTQYF.

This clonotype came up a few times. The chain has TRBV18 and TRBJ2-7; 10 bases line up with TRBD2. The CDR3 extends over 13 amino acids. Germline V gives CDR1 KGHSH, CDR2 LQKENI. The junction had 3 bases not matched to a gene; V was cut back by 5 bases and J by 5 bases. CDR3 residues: CASSSTSGNEQYF. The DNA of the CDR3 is TGTGCCAGCTCATCCACTAGCGGGAACGAGCAGTACTTC. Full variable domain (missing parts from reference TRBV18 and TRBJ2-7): NAGVMQNPRHLVRRRGQEARLRCSPMKGHSHVYWYRQLPEEGLKFMVYLQKENIIDESGMPKERFSAEFPKEGPSILRIQQVVRGDSAAYFCASSSTSGNEQYFGPGTRLTVT.

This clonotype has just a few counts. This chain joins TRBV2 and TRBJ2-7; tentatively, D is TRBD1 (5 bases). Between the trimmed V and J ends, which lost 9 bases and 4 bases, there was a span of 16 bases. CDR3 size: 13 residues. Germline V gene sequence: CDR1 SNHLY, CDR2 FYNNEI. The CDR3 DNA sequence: TGTGCCAGTACTGACAGCCCAGGATACGAGCAGTACTTC. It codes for CASTDSPGYEQYF.

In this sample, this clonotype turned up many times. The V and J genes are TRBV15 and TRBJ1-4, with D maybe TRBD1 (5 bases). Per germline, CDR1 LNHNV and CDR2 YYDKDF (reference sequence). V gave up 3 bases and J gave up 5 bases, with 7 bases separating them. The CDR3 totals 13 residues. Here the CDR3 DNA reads TGTGCCACCAGCAGGGGACTCAATGAAAAACTGTTTTTT. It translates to CATSRGLNEKLFF.

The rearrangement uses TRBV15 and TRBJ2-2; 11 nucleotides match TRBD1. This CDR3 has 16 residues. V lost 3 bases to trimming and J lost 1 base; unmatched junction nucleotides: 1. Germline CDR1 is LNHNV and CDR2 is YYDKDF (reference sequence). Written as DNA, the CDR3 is TGTGCCACCAGCAGGGACAGGGGGCGGAACACCGGGGAGCTGTTTTTT. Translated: CATSRDRGRNTGELFF.

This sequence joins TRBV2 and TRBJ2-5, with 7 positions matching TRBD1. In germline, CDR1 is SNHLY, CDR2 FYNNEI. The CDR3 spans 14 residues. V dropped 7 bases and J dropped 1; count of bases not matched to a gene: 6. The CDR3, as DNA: TGTGCCAGCATACGAGACAGGGTCCAAGAGACCCAGTACTTC. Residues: CASIRDRVQETQYF.

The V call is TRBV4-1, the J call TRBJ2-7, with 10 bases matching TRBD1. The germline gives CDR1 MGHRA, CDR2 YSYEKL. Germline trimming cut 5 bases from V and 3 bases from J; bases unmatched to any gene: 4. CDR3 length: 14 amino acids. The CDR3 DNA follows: TGCGCCAGCAGCAGAAGGGACAGGGGCTACGAGCAGTACTTC. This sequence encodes CASSRRDRGYEQYF.

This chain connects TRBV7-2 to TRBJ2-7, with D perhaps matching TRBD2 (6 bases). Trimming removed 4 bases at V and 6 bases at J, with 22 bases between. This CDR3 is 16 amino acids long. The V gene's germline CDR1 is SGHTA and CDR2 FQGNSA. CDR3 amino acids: CASSWTAGLSLGEQYF. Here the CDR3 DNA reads TGTGCCAGCAGCTGGACTGCGGGGCTCTCTTTAGGCGAGCAGTACTTC.

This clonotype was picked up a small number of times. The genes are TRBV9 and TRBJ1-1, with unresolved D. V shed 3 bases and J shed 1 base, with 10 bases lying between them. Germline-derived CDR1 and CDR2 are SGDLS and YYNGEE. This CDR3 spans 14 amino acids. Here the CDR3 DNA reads TGTGCCAGCAGCGCGAGGGCCGAGAACACTGAAGCTTTCTTT. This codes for CASSARAENTEAFF.

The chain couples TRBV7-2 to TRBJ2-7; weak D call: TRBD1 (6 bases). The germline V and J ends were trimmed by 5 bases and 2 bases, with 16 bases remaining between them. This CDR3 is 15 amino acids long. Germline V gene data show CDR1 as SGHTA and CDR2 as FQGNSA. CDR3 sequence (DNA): TGTGCCAGCAGCCAAAGTTTTGGACAGACCTACGAGCAGTACTTC. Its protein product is CASSQSFGQTYEQYF. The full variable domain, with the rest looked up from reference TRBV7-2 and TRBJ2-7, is GAGVSQSPSNKVTEKGKDVELRCDPISGHTALYWYRQSLGQGLEFLIYFQGNSAPDKSGLPSDRFSAERTGGSVSTLTIQRTQQEDSAVYLCASSQSFGQTYEQYFGPGTRLTVT.

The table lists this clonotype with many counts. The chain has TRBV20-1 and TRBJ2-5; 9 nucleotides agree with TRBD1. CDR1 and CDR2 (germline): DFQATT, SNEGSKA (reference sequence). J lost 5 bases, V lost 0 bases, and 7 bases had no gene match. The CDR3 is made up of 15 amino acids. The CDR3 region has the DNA TGCAGTGCTAGAGATCTAAACAGGGGGCTGGAGACCCAGTACTTC. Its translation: CSARDLNRGLETQYF.

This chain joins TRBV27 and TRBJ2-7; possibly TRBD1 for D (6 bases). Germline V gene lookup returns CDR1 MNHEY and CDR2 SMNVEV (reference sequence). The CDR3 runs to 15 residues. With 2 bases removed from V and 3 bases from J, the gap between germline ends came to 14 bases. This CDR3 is CASSLGQRIIYEQYF. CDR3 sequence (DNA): TGTGCCAGCAGTTTAGGACAGAGGATTATCTACGAGCAGTACTTC.

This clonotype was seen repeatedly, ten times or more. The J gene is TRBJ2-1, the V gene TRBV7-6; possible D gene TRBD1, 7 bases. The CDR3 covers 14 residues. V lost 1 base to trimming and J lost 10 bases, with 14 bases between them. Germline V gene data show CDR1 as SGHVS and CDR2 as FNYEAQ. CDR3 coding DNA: TGTGCCAGCAGCTTAGATCCAGGGGGGCGAGAGCAGTTCTTC. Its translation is CASSLDPGGREQFF.

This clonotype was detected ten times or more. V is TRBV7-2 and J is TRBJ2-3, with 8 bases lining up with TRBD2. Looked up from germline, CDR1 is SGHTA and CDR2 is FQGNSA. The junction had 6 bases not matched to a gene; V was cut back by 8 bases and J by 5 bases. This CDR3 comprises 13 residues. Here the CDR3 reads CASRGGQEDTQYF. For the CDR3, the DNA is TGTGCCAGCCGGGGGGGGCAGGAAGATACGCAGTATTTT.

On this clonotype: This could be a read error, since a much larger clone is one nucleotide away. CDR3 bases: TGCGCCAGCAGCTGGGCGGGGTCGAACACCGGGGAGCTGTTTTTT. Its protein product is CASSWAGSNTGELFF. V and J are TRBV5-1 and TRBJ2-2, with D tentatively TRBD2 (6 bases). The V end was cut by 3 bases, the J end by 0 bases, with 9 bases between. Looked up from germline, CDR1 is SGHRS and CDR2 is YFSETQ. This CDR3 is built from 15 residues.

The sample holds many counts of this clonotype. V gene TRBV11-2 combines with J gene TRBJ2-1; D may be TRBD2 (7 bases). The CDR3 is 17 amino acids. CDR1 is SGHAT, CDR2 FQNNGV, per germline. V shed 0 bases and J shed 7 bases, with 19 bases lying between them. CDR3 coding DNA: TGTGCCAGCAGCTTAGAACGCGGGGGCCAAGGGGTAAATGAGCAGTTCTTC. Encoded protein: CASSLERGGQGVNEQFF.

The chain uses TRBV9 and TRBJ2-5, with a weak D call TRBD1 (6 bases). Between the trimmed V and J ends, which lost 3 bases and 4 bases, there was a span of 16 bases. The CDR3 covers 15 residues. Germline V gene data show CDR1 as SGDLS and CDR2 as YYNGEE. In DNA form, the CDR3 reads TGTGCCAGCAGCGCTGGGACATCTCAGGCAGAGACCCAGTACTTC. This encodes CASSAGTSQAETQYF.

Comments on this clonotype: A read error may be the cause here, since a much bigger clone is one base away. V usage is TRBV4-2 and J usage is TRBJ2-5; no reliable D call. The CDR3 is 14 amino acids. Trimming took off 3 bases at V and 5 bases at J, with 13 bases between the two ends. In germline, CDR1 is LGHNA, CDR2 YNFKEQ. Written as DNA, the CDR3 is TGTGCCAGCAGCCAGCTCGCTCTGGAGGAGACCCAGTACTTC. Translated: CASSQLALEETQYF.

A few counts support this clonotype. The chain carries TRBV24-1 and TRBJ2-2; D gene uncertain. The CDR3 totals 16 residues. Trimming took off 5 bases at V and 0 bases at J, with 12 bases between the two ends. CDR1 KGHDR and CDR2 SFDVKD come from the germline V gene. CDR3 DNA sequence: TGTGCCACCAGTGTCTCGGGTTTCGCGAACACCGGGGAGCTGTTTTTT. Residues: CATSVSGFANTGELFF.